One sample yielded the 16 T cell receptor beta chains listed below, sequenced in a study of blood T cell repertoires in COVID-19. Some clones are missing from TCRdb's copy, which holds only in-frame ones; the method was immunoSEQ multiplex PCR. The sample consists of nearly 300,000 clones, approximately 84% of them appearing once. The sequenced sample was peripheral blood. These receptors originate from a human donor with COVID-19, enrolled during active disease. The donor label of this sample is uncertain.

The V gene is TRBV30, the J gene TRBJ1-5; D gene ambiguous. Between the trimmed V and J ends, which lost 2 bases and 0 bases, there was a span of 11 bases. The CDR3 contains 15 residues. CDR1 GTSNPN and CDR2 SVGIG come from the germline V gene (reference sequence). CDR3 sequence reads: CAWSRGVSSNQPQHF. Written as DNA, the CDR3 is TGTGCCTGGAGTCGGGGAGTTTCTAGCAATCAGCCCCAGCATTTT.

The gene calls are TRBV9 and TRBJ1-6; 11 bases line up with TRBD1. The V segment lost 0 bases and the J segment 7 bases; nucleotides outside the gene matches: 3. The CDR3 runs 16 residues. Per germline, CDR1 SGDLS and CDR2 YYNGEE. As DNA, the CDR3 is TGTGCCAGCAGCGTAGGGACAGGGGGCGGGAATTCACCCCTCCACTTT. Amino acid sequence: CASSVGTGGGNSPLHF.

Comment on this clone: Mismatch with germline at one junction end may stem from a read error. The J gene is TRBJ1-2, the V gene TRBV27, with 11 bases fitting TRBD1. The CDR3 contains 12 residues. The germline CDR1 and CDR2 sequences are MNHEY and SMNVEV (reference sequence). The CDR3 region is CASSSGQGAGQF. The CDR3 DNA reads TGTGCCAGCAGTTCTGGACAGGGGGCCGGGCAATTC.

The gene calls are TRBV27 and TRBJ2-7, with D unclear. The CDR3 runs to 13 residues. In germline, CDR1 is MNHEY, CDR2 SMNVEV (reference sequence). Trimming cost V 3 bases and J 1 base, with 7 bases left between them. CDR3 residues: CASSFRLSYEQYF. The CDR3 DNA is TGTGCCAGCAGTTTCCGTCTTTCCTACGAGCAGTACTTC.

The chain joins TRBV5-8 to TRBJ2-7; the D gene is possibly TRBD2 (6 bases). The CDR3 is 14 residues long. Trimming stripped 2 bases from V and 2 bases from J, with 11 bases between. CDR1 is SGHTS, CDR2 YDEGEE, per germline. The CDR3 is CASSFGTGAYEQYF. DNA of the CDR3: TGTGCCAGCAGCTTTGGGACGGGGGCCTACGAGCAGTACTTC.

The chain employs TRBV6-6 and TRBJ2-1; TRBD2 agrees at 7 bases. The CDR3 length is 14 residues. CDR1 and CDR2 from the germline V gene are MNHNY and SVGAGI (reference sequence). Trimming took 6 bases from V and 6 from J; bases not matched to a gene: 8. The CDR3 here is CASRNAGEFNEQFF. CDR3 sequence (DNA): TGTGCCAGCAGGAACGCGGGAGAGTTCAATGAGCAGTTCTTC.

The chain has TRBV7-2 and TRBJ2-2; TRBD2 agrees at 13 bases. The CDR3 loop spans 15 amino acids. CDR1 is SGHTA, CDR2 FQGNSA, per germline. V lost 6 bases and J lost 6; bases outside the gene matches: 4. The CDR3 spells CASSRTSGSSGELFF. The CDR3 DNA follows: TGTGCCAGCAGTCGGACTAGCGGGAGTTCCGGGGAGCTGTTTTTT.

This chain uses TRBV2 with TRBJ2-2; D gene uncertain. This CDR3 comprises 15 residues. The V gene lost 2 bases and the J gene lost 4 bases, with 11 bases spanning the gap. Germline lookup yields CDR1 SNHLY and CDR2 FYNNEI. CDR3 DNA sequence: TGTGCCAGCAGTGAATTTCCGGTCTCCACCGGGGAGCTGTTTTTT. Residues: CASSEFPVSTGELFF.

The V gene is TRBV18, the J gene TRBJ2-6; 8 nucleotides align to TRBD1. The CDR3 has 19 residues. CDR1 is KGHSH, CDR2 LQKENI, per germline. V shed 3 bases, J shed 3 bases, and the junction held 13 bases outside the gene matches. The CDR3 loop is CASSPLLRQGASGANVLTF. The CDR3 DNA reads TGTGCCAGCTCACCTTTACTGCGGCAGGGGGCAAGTGGGGCCAACGTCCTGACTTTC.

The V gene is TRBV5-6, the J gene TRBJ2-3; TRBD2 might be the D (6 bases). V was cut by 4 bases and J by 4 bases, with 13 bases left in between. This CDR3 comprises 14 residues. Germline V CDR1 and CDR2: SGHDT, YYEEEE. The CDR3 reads CASSPAWGADTQYF. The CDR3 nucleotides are TGTGCCAGCAGCCCTGCCTGGGGGGCAGATACGCAGTATTTT.

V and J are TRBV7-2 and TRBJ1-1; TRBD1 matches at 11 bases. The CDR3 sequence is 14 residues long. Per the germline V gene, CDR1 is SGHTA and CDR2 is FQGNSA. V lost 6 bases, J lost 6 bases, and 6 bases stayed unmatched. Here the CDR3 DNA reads TGTGCCAGCAGGAAACCGGGACAGGGGGCTGAAGCTTTCTTT. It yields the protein CASRKPGQGAEAFF.

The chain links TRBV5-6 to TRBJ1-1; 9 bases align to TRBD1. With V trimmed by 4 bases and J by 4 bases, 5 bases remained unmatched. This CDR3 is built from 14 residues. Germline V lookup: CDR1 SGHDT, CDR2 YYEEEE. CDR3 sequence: CASSTGQGTTEAFF. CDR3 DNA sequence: TGTGCCAGCAGCACCGGACAGGGGACCACTGAAGCTTTCTTT.

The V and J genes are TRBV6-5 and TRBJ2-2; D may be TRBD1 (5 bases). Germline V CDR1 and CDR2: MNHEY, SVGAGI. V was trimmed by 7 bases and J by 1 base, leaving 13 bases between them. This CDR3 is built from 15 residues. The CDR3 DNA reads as TGTGCCAGCACCTTTGACAGCTTGAACACCGGGGAGCTGTTTTTT. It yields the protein CASTFDSLNTGELFF.

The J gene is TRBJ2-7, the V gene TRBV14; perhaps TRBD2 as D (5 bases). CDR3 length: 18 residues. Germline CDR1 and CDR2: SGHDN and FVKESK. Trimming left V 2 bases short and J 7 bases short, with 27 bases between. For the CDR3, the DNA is TGTGCCAGCAGCCAAAGGTCACCCTCTTCCAGAGATGACTATGAGCAGTACTTC. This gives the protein CASSQRSPSSRDDYEQYF.

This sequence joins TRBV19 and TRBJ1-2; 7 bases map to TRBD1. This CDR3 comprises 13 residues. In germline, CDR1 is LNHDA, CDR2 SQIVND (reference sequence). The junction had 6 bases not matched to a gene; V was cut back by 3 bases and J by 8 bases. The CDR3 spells CASSILGTEGYTF. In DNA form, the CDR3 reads TGTGCCAGTAGTATTCTTGGGACAGAAGGCTACACCTTC.

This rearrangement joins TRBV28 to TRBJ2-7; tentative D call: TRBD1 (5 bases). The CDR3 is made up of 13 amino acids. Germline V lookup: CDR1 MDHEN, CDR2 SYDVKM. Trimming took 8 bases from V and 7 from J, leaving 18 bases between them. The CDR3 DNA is TGTGCCAGCGGGGCCTCGACGCCTCGGGAGCAGTACTTC. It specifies CASGASTPREQYF.